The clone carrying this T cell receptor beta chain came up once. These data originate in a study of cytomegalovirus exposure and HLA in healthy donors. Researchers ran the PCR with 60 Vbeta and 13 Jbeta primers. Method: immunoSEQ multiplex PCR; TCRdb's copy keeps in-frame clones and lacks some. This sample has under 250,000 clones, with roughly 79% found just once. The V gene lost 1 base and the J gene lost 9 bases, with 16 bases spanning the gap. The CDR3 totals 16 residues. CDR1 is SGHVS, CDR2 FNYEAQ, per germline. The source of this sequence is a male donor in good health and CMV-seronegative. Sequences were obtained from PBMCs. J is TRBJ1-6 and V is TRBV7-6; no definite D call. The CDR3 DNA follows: TGTGCCAGCAGCTTAGACGCAGGTGGTGATGGTTCACCCCTCCACTTT. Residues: CASSLDAGGDGSPLHF. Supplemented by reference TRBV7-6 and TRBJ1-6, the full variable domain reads GAGVSQSPRYKVTKRGQDVALRCDPISGHVSLYWYRQALGQGPEFLTYFNYEAQQDKSGLPNDRFSAERPEGSISTLTIQRTEQRDSAMYRCASSLDAGGDGSPLHFGNGTRLTVT.